The 22 T cell receptor beta chains reported below all come from one sample, sequenced in a study of Ad26.COV2.S vaccination and SARS-CoV-2 variants. Here immunoSEQ multiplex PCR was the method, and the copy in TCRdb shows in-frame clones only, minus some. The sample records 500,000 or so clones, approximately 88% being singletons. Regarding treatment: some 19 received Ad26.COV2.S at low or high dose, single or two shots; about five received placebo; per-sample allocation not given. Samples were taken on day 63 after the first vaccine or placebo injection. The sample in question was peripheral blood, obtained in a trial of Ad26.COV2.S vaccine versus placebo. The receptors derive from a person between 18 and 59 years old who received the Ad26.COV2.S COVID-19 vaccine or a placebo.

This chain uses TRBV7-9 with TRBJ2-7, with 14 bases aligning to TRBD2. The CDR3 extends over 13 amino acids. V lost 8 bases and J lost 5; bases outside the gene matches: 2. Germline V gene sequence: CDR1 SEHNR, CDR2 FQNEAQ (reference sequence). This CDR3 reads CASGTSGGHEQYF. The CDR3 DNA sequence: TGTGCCAGCGGGACTAGCGGGGGCCACGAGCAGTACTTC. Variable domain in full (rest from reference TRBV7-9 and TRBJ2-7): DTGVSQNPRHKITKRGQNVTFRCDPISEHNRLYWYRQTLGQGPEFLTYFQNEAQLEKSRLLSDRFSAERPKGSFSTLEIQRTEQGDSAMYLCASGTSGGHEQYFGPGTRLTVT.

V gene TRBV4-3 combines with J gene TRBJ2-1; 12 nucleotides match TRBD2. The CDR3 consists of 16 residues. Looked up from germline, CDR1 is LGHNA and CDR2 is YSLEER. The J segment lost 8 bases and the V segment lost 1 base, leaving 6 bases of the junction unmatched. The CDR3 nucleotides are TGCGCCAGCAGCCAAGGTCTAGCGGGAGGGTCCTATGAGCAGTTCTTC. This translates into CASSQGLAGGSYEQFF.

The chain couples TRBV18 to TRBJ1-1; D call uncertain. Germline CDR1 KGHSH, CDR2 LQKENI. The ends were cut back, 4 bases at V and 7 bases at J, with 19 bases in the middle. CDR3 length: 15 residues. CDR3 region: CASSLSGSGRVEAFF. The DNA for the CDR3 is TGTGCCAGCTCACTCTCCGGGTCCGGAAGAGTTGAAGCTTTCTTT.

The chain carries TRBV11-2 and TRBJ2-4, with D unresolved. CDR3 length: 12 residues. V lost 1 base, J lost 5 bases, and 3 bases lay in between. Germline lookup yields CDR1 SGHAT and CDR2 FQNNGV. The CDR3 region has the DNA TGTGCCAGCAGCTTAGCGCAAAACATTCAGTACTTC. This gives the protein CASSLAQNIQYF.

V gene TRBV7-8 combines with J gene TRBJ2-1; TRBD1 might be the D (6 bases). The CDR3 has 16 amino acids. The V end was cut by 1 base, the J end by 6 bases, with 16 bases between. Germline values: CDR1 SGHVS, CDR2 FQNEAQ. In nucleotides, the CDR3 is TGTGCCAGCAGCTTAGGATTGCAGGGGTTGGGCAATGAGCAGTTCTTC. This translates into CASSLGLQGLGNEQFF.

This sequence joins TRBV7-8 and TRBJ1-1; D gene ambiguous. The CDR3 runs to 13 residues. The V gene's germline CDR1 is SGHVS and CDR2 FQNEAQ. V shed 4 bases and J shed 1 base, with 7 bases lying between them. This CDR3 is CASSSYQNTEAFF. Written as DNA, the CDR3 is TGTGCCAGCAGCTCGTACCAGAACACTGAAGCTTTCTTT.

The chain recombines TRBV19 with TRBJ1-6; no clear D gene. V lost 7 bases to trimming and J lost 7 bases, with 11 bases between them. The length of the CDR3 is 13 residues. Germline CDR1 is LNHDA and CDR2 is SQIVND (reference sequence). CDR3 amino acids: CASKNSANSPLHF. Written as DNA, the CDR3 is TGTGCCAGTAAGAACAGTGCCAATTCACCCCTCCACTTT.

The rearrangement joins TRBV30 to TRBJ2-7; unclear D gene. V lost 3 bases and J lost 3, with 6 bases in between. Germline lookup yields CDR1 GTSNPN and CDR2 SVGIG (reference sequence). The CDR3 is 11 residues long. The CDR3 region is CAWSQDYEQYF. In DNA form, the CDR3 reads TGTGCCTGGAGCCAAGACTACGAGCAGTACTTC.

The gene calls are TRBV4-2 and TRBJ2-5; the match to TRBD2 covers 15 bases. CDR1 and CDR2 (germline): LGHNA, YNFKEQ. The length of the CDR3 is 16 residues. With V trimmed by 4 bases and J by 5 bases, 5 bases remained unmatched. The CDR3 nucleotides are TGTGCCAGCAGCCTCGGACTAGCGGGAGGGGCGGAGACCCAGTACTTC. It is translated as CASSLGLAGGAETQYF.

The chain has TRBV2 and TRBJ1-4; a weak D match, TRBD1 (5 bases). Germline V gene data show CDR1 as SNHLY and CDR2 as FYNNEI. The CDR3 runs 13 residues. The CDR3 is CAGGAARREKLFF. The CDR3 DNA sequence: TGTGCAGGCGGGGCAGCGAGGCGTGAAAAACTGTTTTTT. Combining the CDR3 with reference TRBV2 and TRBJ1-4 gives the whole variable domain EPEVTQTPSHQVTQMGQEVILRCVPISNHLYFYWYRQILGQKVEFLVSFYNNEISEKSEIFDDQFSVERPDGSNFTLKIRSTKLEDSAMYFCAGGAARREKLFFGSGTQLSVL.

The chain links TRBV5-4 to TRBJ2-5; 14 nucleotides agree with TRBD2. The germline V gene encodes CDR1 SGHNT and CDR2 YYREEE (reference sequence). V was clipped by 4 bases and J by 2 bases; unmatched bases: 7. This CDR3 contains 17 residues. The CDR3 spells CASSKGLAGARQETQYF. In DNA, the CDR3 is TGTGCCAGCAGCAAGGGACTAGCGGGAGCCCGACAAGAGACCCAGTACTTC.

This sequence joins TRBV10-3 and TRBJ1-2, with a tentative D call TRBD1 (6 bases). V gave up 2 bases and J gave up 7 bases, with 14 bases separating them. Germline loops: CDR1 ENHRY, CDR2 SYGVKD. The CDR3 spans 14 residues. The CDR3 region is CAISEARDIGGYTF. The DNA of the CDR3 is TGTGCCATCAGTGAGGCTCGGGACATTGGTGGCTACACCTTC.

This chain connects TRBV24-1 to TRBJ2-7; D is ambiguous. The CDR3 totals 15 residues. Trimming took 4 bases from V and 6 from J, leaving 18 bases between them. Germline CDR1 reads KGHDR; CDR2 reads SFDVKD. CDR3 protein: CATSDAERTVAEQYF. The CDR3 coding sequence is TGTGCCACCAGTGACGCCGAAAGGACGGTAGCCGAGCAGTACTTC.

J is TRBJ2-1 and V is TRBV14; 9 bases are a match to TRBD1. The J segment lost 7 bases and the V segment lost 4 bases, leaving 17 bases of the junction unmatched. CDR1 SGHDN and CDR2 FVKESK come from the germline V gene. This CDR3 has 18 residues. Here the CDR3 reads CASSLALSGQGRENEQFF. The CDR3 region has the DNA TGTGCCAGCAGCCTCGCATTGTCCGGACAGGGGCGAGAAAATGAGCAGTTCTTC.

V gene TRBV3-1 (or the pseudogene TRBV3-2) combines with J gene TRBJ2-1; TRBD1 aligns across 7 bases. V was clipped by 2 bases and J by 3 bases; unmatched bases: 4. Germline CDR1 and CDR2: LGHDT and YNNKEL (reference sequence). The CDR3 runs 15 residues. For the CDR3, the DNA is TGTGCCAGCAGCCAACCTGACAGGGACTACAATGAGCAGTTCTTC. This codes for CASSQPDRDYNEQFF.

V usage is TRBV2 and J usage is TRBJ2-1; no reliable D call. Germline V gene lookup returns CDR1 SNHLY and CDR2 FYNNEI. The CDR3 consists of 13 residues. Between the trimmed V and J ends, which lost 3 bases and 5 bases, there was a span of 8 bases. The CDR3 spells CASSEVEDNEQFF. The CDR3 DNA is TGTGCCAGCAGTGAGGTGGAAGACAATGAGCAGTTCTTC. Drawing the rest from reference TRBV2 and TRBJ2-1, the complete variable domain is EPEVTQTPSHQVTQMGQEVILRCVPISNHLYFYWYRQILGQKVEFLVSFYNNEISEKSEIFDDQFSVERPDGSNFTLKIRSTKLEDSAMYFCASSEVEDNEQFFGPGTRLTVL.

The V and J genes are TRBV5-8 and TRBJ1-5; D may be TRBD1 (5 bases). CDR1 SGHTS and CDR2 YDEGEE come from the germline V gene. Trimming took off 3 bases at V and 6 bases at J, with 13 bases between the two ends. The CDR3 covers 14 residues. In DNA, the CDR3 is TGTGCCAGCAGCTCCGGGACCGCTGGTCAGCCCCAGCATTTT. Translation: CASSSGTAGQPQHF.

The V call is TRBV27, the J call TRBJ2-3; 9 nucleotides match TRBD2. Germline values: CDR1 MNHEY, CDR2 SMNVEV (reference sequence). V trimming: 2 bases; J trimming: 1 base; junction bases outside the gene matches: 7. The CDR3 extends over 17 amino acids. CDR3 sequence (DNA): TGTGCCAGCAGTTTACACGCAAGACTAGCGGGCACAGATACGCAGTATTTT. It is translated as CASSLHARLAGTDTQYF.

The chain uses TRBV9 and TRBJ2-3, with 7 bases fitting TRBD2. Germline V gives CDR1 SGDLS, CDR2 YYNGEE. This CDR3 has 15 residues. V shed 4 bases and J 2 bases; nucleotides not matched to a gene: 7. The CDR3 sequence is CASSTTGLNTDTQYF. CDR3 coding DNA: TGTGCCAGCAGCACCACGGGACTAAACACAGATACGCAGTATTTT.

DNA of the CDR3: TGTGCCAGCAGCCAAGAGGGGACAGGGGCCTCTCAGCCCCAGCATTTT. Protein product: CASSQEGTGASQPQHF. This chain links TRBV4-2 with TRBJ1-5; 10 nucleotides line up with TRBD1. The germline CDR1 and CDR2 sequences are LGHNA and YNFKEQ. V dropped 0 bases and J dropped 6; count of bases not matched to a gene: 5. This CDR3 has 16 residues.

The chain combines TRBV28 with TRBJ2-2; a possible D gene is TRBD2 (5 bases). This CDR3 is 15 amino acids long. Trimming shortened V by 6 bases and J by 1 base, and 12 bases separated the two germline ends. Germline V lookup: CDR1 MDHEN, CDR2 SYDVKM. CDR3 sequence reads: CASSPLGENTGELFF. CDR3 DNA: TGTGCCAGCAGCCCCCTGGGAGAGAACACCGGGGAGCTGTTTTTT.

V usage is TRBV9 and J usage is TRBJ1-6, with 11 positions matching TRBD1. The CDR3 extends over 16 amino acids. V lost 0 bases and J lost 8; bases outside the gene matches: 4. Looked up from germline, CDR1 is SGDLS and CDR2 is YYNGEE. This chain's CDR3 is CASSVGGTGGYSPLHF. The CDR3 DNA follows: TGTGCCAGCAGCGTAGGCGGGACAGGGGGTTATTCACCCCTCCACTTT. Complete variable domain (other parts from reference TRBV9 and TRBJ1-6): DSGVTQTPKHLITATGQRVTLRCSPRSGDLSVYWYQQSLDQGLQFLIQYYNGEERAKGNILERFSAQQFPDLHSELNLSSLELGDSALYFCASSVGGTGGYSPLHFGNGTRLTVT.